The 7 T cell receptor beta chains presented below share a single source sample, sequenced in a study of control samples from healthy donors and cancer patients. Here immunoSEQ multiplex PCR was the method, and the copy in TCRdb shows in-frame clones only, minus some. The sample includes 84,000 or so clones, about nine tenths seen only once; the top ten take more than 15%. Sequencing was carried out using blood. Receptor source: a man aged 30-40 years in good health.

Comments on this clone: This clone may be a read error of a much larger clone one base away. Other nucleotide sequences in the sample specify the same CDR3. This chain links TRBV29-1 with TRBJ1-1; weak D call: TRBD1 (5 bases). CDR3 size: 14 residues. CDR1 and CDR2 (germline): SQVTM, ANQGSEA. This CDR3 reads CSVGKGLGNTEAFF. CDR3 DNA sequence: TGCAGCGTTGGGAAGGGGTTGGGGAATACTGAGGCTTTCTTT.

V is TRBV7-3 and J is TRBJ2-1, with TRBD2 matching 7 bases. Germline-derived CDR1 and CDR2 are SGHTA and FQGTGA. J gave up 0 bases and V 0 bases, and 2 bases lay outside the gene matches. This CDR3 comprises 16 residues. The chain's CDR3 is CASSLTGGSSYNEQFF. CDR3 bases: TGTGCCAGCAGCTTAACGGGCGGGAGCTCCTACAATGAGCAGTTCTTC. The full variable domain, with the rest looked up from reference TRBV7-3 and TRBJ2-1, is GAGVSQTPSNKVTEKGKYVELRCDPISGHTALYWYRQSLGQGPEFLIYFQGTGAADDSGLPNDRFFAVRPEGSVSTLKIQRTERGDSAVYLCASSLTGGSSYNEQFFGPGTRLTVL.

V is TRBV13 and J is TRBJ2-1; 8 nucleotides align to TRBD2. Germline V gene data show CDR1 as PRHDT and CDR2 as FYEKMQ (reference sequence). This CDR3 is 18 amino acids long. V shed 1 base, J shed 6 bases, and the junction held 14 bases outside the gene matches. The CDR3 nucleotides read TGTGCCAGCAGCTTAGTTCCCCTACGGGGGGGCGAAAGCAATGAGCAGTTCTTC. Residues: CASSLVPLRGGESNEQFF. The full variable domain, with the rest looked up from reference TRBV13 and TRBJ2-1, is AAGVIQSPRHLIKEKRETATLKCYPIPRHDTVYWYQQGPGQDPQFLISFYEKMQSDKGSIPDRFSAQQFSDYHSELNMSSLELGDSALYFCASSLVPLRGGESNEQFFGPGTRLTVL.

This chain uses TRBV7-9 with TRBJ2-1; 15 nucleotides align to TRBD2. This CDR3 region has 15 residues. The germline V gene encodes CDR1 SEHNR and CDR2 FQNEAQ (reference sequence). Trimming at V came to 4 bases and at J to 10 bases, leaving 5 bases not matched to a gene. CDR3: CASSYGTSGRREQFF. The CDR3 DNA reads as TGTGCCAGCAGCTACGGGACTAGCGGGAGGAGGGAGCAGTTCTTC.

The CDR3 coding sequence is TGTGCCAGCAGTCTAAACGACAAGTATCAGCCCCAGCATTTT. Translated: CASSLNDKYQPQHF. The chain links TRBV6-6 to TRBJ1-5; D not resolved. Trimming shortened V by 5 bases and J by 5 bases, and 13 bases separated the two germline ends. Germline loops: CDR1 MNHNY, CDR2 SVGAGI (reference sequence). CDR3 size: 14 residues.

This rearrangement joins TRBV7-3 to TRBJ2-3; D is possibly TRBD1 or TRBD2 (5 bases each). The germline CDR1 and CDR2 sequences are SGHTA and FQGTGA. This CDR3 has 16 amino acids. Trimming pared 5 bases from V and 3 bases from J, leaving 18 bases between. The CDR3 is CASSPGRNLRTDTQYF. CDR3 nucleotide sequence: TGTGCCAGCAGCCCGGGACGGAACCTACGTACAGATACGCAGTATTTT.

The J gene is TRBJ2-5, the V gene TRBV5-6; D call uncertain. The V end lost 1 base, the J end lost 4 bases, and 14 bases lay between the germline ends. The germline gives CDR1 SGHDT, CDR2 YYEEEE. The CDR3 loop spans 15 amino acids. The CDR3 nucleotides are TGTGCCAGCAGCTTGTTAAGGGATACCAGAGAGACCCAGTACTTC. It encodes CASSLLRDTRETQYF.